This T cell receptor beta chain came from a study of blood T cell repertoires in COVID-19. The protocol was immunoSEQ multiplex PCR, while the TCRdb copy is restricted to in-frame clones and leaves out a portion. Of fewer than 250,000 clones listed, more than 65% are singletons. Researchers sorted participants into cohorts using their self-reported clinical history. Germline loops: CDR1 SGDLS, CDR2 YYNGEE. The V and J ends lost 0 bases and 9 bases respectively, with 10 bases between them. CDR3 length equals 13 residues. This clone has only one observation. The V and J genes are TRBV9 and TRBJ2-1; maybe TRBD2 (5 bases). Sequencing was carried out using PBMCs or T cells enriched from blood (not recorded which). The receptor was isolated from a woman in her 50s with acute COVID-19. The CDR3 sequence: CASSVATAGEQFF. DNA for the CDR3: TGTGCCAGCAGCGTAGCTACGGCGGGTGAGCAGTTCTTC.